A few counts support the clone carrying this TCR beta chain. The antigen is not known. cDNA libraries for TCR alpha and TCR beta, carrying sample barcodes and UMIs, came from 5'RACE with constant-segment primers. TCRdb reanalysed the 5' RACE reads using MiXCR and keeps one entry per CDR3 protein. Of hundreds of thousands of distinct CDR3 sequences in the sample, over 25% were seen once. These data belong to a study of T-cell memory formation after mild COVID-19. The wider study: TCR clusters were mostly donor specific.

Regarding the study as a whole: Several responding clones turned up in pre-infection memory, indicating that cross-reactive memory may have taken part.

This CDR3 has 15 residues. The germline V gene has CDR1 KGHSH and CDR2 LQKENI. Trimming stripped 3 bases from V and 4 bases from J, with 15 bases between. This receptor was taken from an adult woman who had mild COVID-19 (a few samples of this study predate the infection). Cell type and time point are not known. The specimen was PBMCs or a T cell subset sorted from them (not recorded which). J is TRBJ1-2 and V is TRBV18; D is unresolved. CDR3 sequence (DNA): TGTGCCAGCTCACCTGACGTCGGCTCCGCCTATGGCTACACCTTC. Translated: CASSPDVGSAYGYTF. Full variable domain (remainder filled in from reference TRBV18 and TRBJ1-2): NAGVMQNPRHLVRRRGQEARLRCSPMKGHSHVYWYRQLPEEGLKFMVYLQKENIIDESGMPKERFSAEFPKEGPSILRIQQVVRGDSAAYFCASSPDVGSAYGYTFGSGTRLTVV.